A single sample is the source of the 16 T cell receptor beta chains below, sequenced in a study of blood T cell repertoires in COVID-19. TCRdb's table, derived via immunoSEQ multiplex PCR, lists solely in-frame clones and lacks some. In the table there are around 190,000 clones, about 90% of which are singletons. The sequenced sample was peripheral blood. All receptors derive from a young man with active or convalescent COVID-19.

The chain couples TRBV15 to TRBJ1-2, with a tentative D call TRBD1 (5 bases). CDR1 LNHNV and CDR2 YYDKDF come from the germline V gene (reference sequence). Trimming took 0 bases from V and 4 from J, leaving 6 bases between them. CDR3 length equals 13 residues. The CDR3 reads CATSREGGYGYTF. The CDR3 coding sequence is TGTGCCACCAGCAGAGAGGGGGGCTATGGCTACACCTTC.

The rearrangement uses TRBV19 and TRBJ1-2; TRBD1 is a possible D gene (5 bases). The CDR3 totals 12 residues. Germline CDR1 reads LNHDA; CDR2 reads SQIVND (reference sequence). The germline V and J ends were trimmed by 3 bases and 8 bases, with 10 bases remaining between them. The CDR3 protein is CASSIKGLGYTF. Written as DNA, the CDR3 is TGTGCCAGTAGTATTAAGGGGCTCGGCTACACCTTC.

The CDR3 region is CASSFGVLAGAGGEQYF. The CDR3 DNA reads TGCGCCAGCAGCTTCGGGGTGCTAGCGGGGGCCGGCGGCGAGCAGTACTTC. The J gene is TRBJ2-7, the V gene TRBV5-1, with TRBD2 matching over 10 bases. V trimming: 2 bases; J trimming: 6 bases; junction bases outside the gene matches: 14. The CDR3 is 17 amino acids. Looked up from germline, CDR1 is SGHRS and CDR2 is YFSETQ.

The chain links TRBV29-1 to TRBJ1-4; TRBD1 is a possible D gene (6 bases). V lost 7 bases to trimming and J lost 4 bases, with 13 bases between them. CDR3 size: 13 residues. Germline V gene lookup returns CDR1 SQVTM and CDR2 ANQGSEA. The CDR3 DNA reads as TGCAGCGGCCAGGACAGTAATAATGAAAAACTGTTTTTT. This translates into CSGQDSNNEKLFF.

The V gene is TRBV5-1, the J gene TRBJ2-1; the D is unclear. With 2 bases removed from V and 5 bases from J, the gap between germline ends came to 14 bases. CDR3 length: 15 amino acids. CDR1 and CDR2 from the germline V gene are SGHRS and YFSETQ. CDR3 protein: CASSLQSSGNNEQFF. CDR3 sequence (DNA): TGCGCCAGCAGCTTACAGTCCTCCGGCAACAATGAGCAGTTCTTC. The whole variable domain, remainder taken from reference TRBV5-1 and TRBJ2-1, is KAGVTQTPRYLIKTRGQQVTLSCSPISGHRSVSWYQQTPGQGLQFLFEYFSETQRNKGNFPGRFSGRQFSNSRSEMNVSTLELGDSALYLCASSLQSSGNNEQFFGPGTRLTVL.

The V and J genes are TRBV4-2 and TRBJ2-1; 8 bases line up with TRBD2. V was pared by 1 base and J by 0 bases, with 17 bases of the junction left unmatched. CDR1 LGHNA and CDR2 YNFKEQ come from the germline V gene. The CDR3 loop spans 21 amino acids. The CDR3 loop is CASSQVGTSIWDQSSYNEQFF. CDR3 coding DNA: TGTGCCAGCAGCCAAGTCGGGACTAGTATCTGGGACCAAAGCTCCTACAATGAGCAGTTCTTC.

The J gene is TRBJ2-1, the V gene TRBV4-1; D remains ambiguous. V was cut by 4 bases and J by 0 bases, with 16 bases left in between. The CDR3 is 17 amino acids. CDR1 MGHRA and CDR2 YSYEKL come from the germline V gene. Written as DNA, the CDR3 is TGCGCCAGCAGCCTTCGGGTAGCCGCGAGCTCCTACAATGAGCAGTTCTTC. This sequence encodes CASSLRVAASSYNEQFF.

The J gene is TRBJ1-2, the V gene TRBV7-2; D is ambiguous. Trimming shortened V by 5 bases and J by 2 bases, and 12 bases separated the two germline ends. Germline CDR1 SGHTA, CDR2 FQGNSA. This CDR3 is 14 amino acids long. As DNA, the CDR3 is TGTGCCAGCAGCGCGGGAGTAACCAACTATGGCTACACCTTC. It translates to CASSAGVTNYGYTF.

The chain employs TRBV29-1 and TRBJ2-7; D possibly corresponds to TRBD1 (6 bases). Germline CDR1 SQVTM, CDR2 ANQGSEA. Trimming removed 4 bases from V and 3 bases from J, with 7 bases in between. The CDR3 sequence is 11 residues long. CDR3 DNA sequence: TGCAGCGTTGGACAGGACTACGAGCAGTACTTC. It specifies CSVGQDYEQYF.

The V and J genes are TRBV27 and TRBJ1-1, with D possibly matching TRBD1 (5 bases). The germline V and J ends were trimmed by 5 bases and 6 bases, with 13 bases remaining between them. CDR3 length: 13 amino acids. The germline V gene has CDR1 MNHEY and CDR2 SMNVEV (reference sequence). CDR3: CASSQTARPEAFF. CDR3 coding DNA: TGTGCCAGCAGTCAGACAGCGCGCCCTGAAGCTTTCTTT.

This rearrangement joins TRBV13 to TRBJ1-1; the match to TRBD1 covers 7 bases. The germline V gene encodes CDR1 PRHDT and CDR2 FYEKMQ (reference sequence). This CDR3 is 15 amino acids long. With V trimmed by 3 bases and J by 1 base, 5 bases remained unmatched. The CDR3 sequence: CASSFTGAQNTEAFF. Here the CDR3 DNA reads TGTGCCAGCAGCTTCACAGGGGCCCAGAACACTGAAGCTTTCTTT.

This chain joins TRBV7-9 and TRBJ2-1; 10 bases fit TRBD1. Germline CDR1 SEHNR, CDR2 FQNEAQ (reference sequence). This CDR3 has 15 amino acids. V shed 5 bases, J shed 8 bases, and the junction held 9 bases outside the gene matches. The CDR3 loop reads CASSHGTGVVHEQFF. The CDR3 coding sequence is TGTGCCAGCAGCCACGGGACAGGGGTAGTTCATGAGCAGTTCTTC.

The chain is built from TRBV6-2 or TRBV6-3 and TRBJ1-1, with no clear D. Deletions cut 6 bases from V and 5 bases from J, with 10 bases between. The V gene's germline CDR1 is MNHEY and CDR2 SVGEGT. The CDR3 has 12 amino acids. CDR3 nucleotide sequence: TGTGCCAGCAGCGTCGTCCTGACTGAAGCTTTCTTT. It codes for CASSVVLTEAFF.

The chain couples TRBV2 to TRBJ2-3; D is perhaps TRBD1 (6 bases). The CDR3 length is 12 residues. Germline V gene data show CDR1 as SNHLY and CDR2 as FYNNEI. V was clipped by 6 bases and J by 3 bases, with 7 bases between them. CDR3 DNA sequence: TGTGCCAGCAGGGGGGCGACAGATACGCAGTATTTT. Protein product: CASRGATDTQYF.

The CDR3 region has the DNA TGTGCCAGCTCAACCGGGACAGGGACCTACGAGCAGTACTTC. Translating it yields CASSTGTGTYEQYF. This chain uses TRBV18 with TRBJ2-7; 9 bases align to TRBD1. The CDR3 length is 14 residues. Losses at the gene ends were 5 bases for V and 2 bases for J; bases not matched to a gene: 4. Looked up from germline, CDR1 is KGHSH and CDR2 is LQKENI.

The V and J genes are TRBV5-6 and TRBJ1-3; D is ambiguous. This CDR3 region has 18 residues. Trimming removed 4 bases at V and 2 bases at J, with 22 bases between. Germline CDR1 reads SGHDT; CDR2 reads YYEEEE. CDR3 region: CASSLLTGSPYAGNTIYF. In DNA, the CDR3 is TGTGCCAGCAGCCTATTAACCGGGAGCCCCTACGCTGGAAACACCATATATTTT.